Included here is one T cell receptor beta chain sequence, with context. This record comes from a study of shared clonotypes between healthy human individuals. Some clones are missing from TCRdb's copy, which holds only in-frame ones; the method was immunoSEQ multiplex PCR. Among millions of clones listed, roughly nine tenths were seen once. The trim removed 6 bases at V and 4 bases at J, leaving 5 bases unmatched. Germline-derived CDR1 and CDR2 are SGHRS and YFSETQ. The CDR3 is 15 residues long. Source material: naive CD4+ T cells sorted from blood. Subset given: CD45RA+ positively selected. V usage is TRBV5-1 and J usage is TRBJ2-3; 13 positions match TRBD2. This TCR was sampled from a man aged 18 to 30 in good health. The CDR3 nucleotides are TGCGCCAGCACCGGACTAGCGGGAGAATCAGATACGCAGTATTTT. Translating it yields CASTGLAGESDTQYF.